This entry describes one T cell receptor beta chain. The data derive from a study of cytotoxic CD8 clonotypes in ibrutinib-treated CLL. Across the whole study: After a median of about six years, around 15 patients stayed remitted and 12 progressed; responses had been partial in approximately 24 and complete in 2.

Depth targeted 1 in 200,000 to 1 in 1 million T cells, averaging approximately 9.3x coverage per clonotype. The method was immunoSEQ multiplex PCR; TCRdb's version includes in-frame clones alone and lacks a portion of them. The sample lists fewer than 150,000 clones, 84% occurring once. The CDR3 is 15 amino acids. Germline V gene sequence: CDR1 SGHRS, CDR2 YFSETQ. The V gene lost 4 bases and the J gene lost 0 bases, with 11 bases spanning the gap. The chain is built from TRBV5-1 and TRBJ2-1; D is undetermined. The sequence was obtained from a human donor with chronic lymphocytic leukemia. Sequenced here: PBMCs, sampled after 24 months of ibrutinib treatment. This chain's CDR3 is CASSLQADSYNEQFF. The CDR3, as DNA: TGCGCCAGCAGCCTCCAGGCGGACTCCTACAATGAGCAGTTCTTC.